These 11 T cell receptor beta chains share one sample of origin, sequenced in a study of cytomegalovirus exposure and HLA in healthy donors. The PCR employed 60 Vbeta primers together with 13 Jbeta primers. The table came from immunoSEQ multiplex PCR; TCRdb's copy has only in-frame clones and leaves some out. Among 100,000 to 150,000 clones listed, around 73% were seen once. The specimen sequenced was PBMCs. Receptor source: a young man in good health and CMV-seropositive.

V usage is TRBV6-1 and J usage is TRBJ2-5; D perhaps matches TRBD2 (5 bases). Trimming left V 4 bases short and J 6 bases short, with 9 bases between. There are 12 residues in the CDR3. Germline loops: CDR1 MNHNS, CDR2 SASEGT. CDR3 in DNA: TGTGCCAGCAGTGGAGGAGGCAAGACCCAGTACTTC. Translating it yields CASSGGGKTQYF.

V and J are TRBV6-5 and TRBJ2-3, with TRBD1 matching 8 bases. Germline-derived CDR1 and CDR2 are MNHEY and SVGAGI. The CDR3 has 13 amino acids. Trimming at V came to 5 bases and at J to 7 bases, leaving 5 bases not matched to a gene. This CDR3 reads CASSRQGANTQYF. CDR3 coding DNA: TGTGCCAGCAGTCGTCAGGGGGCAAATACGCAGTATTTT.

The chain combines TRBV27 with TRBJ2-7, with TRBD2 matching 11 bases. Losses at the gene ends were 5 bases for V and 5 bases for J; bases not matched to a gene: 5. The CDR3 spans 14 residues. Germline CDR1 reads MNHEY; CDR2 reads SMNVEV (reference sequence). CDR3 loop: CASSRRTSGHEQYF. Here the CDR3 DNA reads TGTGCCAGCAGTCGCCGGACTAGCGGGCACGAGCAGTACTTC.

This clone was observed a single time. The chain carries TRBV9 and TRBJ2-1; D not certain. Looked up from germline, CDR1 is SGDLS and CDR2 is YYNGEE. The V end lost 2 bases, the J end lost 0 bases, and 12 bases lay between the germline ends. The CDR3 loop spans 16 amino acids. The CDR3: CASSVLLASSYNEQFF. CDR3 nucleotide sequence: TGTGCCAGCAGCGTTCTCCTGGCAAGCTCCTACAATGAGCAGTTCTTC.

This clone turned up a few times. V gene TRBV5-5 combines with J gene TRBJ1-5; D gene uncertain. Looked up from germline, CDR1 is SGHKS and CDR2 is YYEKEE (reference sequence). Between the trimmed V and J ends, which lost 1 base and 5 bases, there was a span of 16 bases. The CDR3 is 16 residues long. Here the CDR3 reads CASSLLAGSSHQPQHF. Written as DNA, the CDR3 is TGTGCCAGCAGCTTGCTCGCGGGTTCCTCGCATCAGCCCCAGCATTTT. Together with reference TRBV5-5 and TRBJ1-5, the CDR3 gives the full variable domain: DAGVTQSPTHLIKTRGQQVTLRCSPISGHKSVSWYQQVLGQGPQFIFQYYEKEERGRGNFPDRFSARQFPNYSSELNVNALLLGDSALYLCASSLLAGSSHQPQHFGDGTRLSIL.

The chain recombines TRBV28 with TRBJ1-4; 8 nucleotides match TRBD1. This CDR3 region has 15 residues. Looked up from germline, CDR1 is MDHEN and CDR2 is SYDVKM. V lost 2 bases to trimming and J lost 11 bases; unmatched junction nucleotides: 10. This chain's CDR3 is CASSLISRGLGKLFF. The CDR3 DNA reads TGTGCCAGCAGTTTAATCTCCAGGGGGCTAGGCAAACTGTTTTTT.

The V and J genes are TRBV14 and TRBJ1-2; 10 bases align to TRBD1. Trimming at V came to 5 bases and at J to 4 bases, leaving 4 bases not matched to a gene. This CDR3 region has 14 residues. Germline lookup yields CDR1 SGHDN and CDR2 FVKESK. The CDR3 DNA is TGTGCCAGCAGCGCGCGACAGGGGGCCTATGGCTACACCTTC. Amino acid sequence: CASSARQGAYGYTF.

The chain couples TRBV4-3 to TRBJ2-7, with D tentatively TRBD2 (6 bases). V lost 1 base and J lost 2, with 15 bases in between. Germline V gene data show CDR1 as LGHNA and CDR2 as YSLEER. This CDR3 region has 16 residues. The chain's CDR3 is CASSQAPPGTPYEQYF. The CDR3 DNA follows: TGCGCCAGCAGCCAAGCCCCCCCGGGGACTCCCTACGAGCAGTACTTC.

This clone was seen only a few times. This CDR3 is CASADMRRGSNQPQHF. The CDR3 DNA reads TGTGCCAGCGCGGATATGCGTAGAGGAAGCAATCAGCCCCAGCATTTT. This chain uses TRBV28 with TRBJ1-5; the D is unclear. CDR3 length: 16 amino acids. The germline gives CDR1 MDHEN, CDR2 SYDVKM. The V end was cut by 8 bases, the J end by 1 base, with 18 bases between. Filled out from reference TRBV28 and TRBJ1-5, the complete variable domain reads DVKVTQSSRYLVKRTGEKVFLECVQDMDHENMFWYRQDPGLGLRLIYFSYDVKMKEKGDIPEGYSVSREKKERFSLILESASTNQTSMYLCASADMRRGSNQPQHFGDGTRLSIL.

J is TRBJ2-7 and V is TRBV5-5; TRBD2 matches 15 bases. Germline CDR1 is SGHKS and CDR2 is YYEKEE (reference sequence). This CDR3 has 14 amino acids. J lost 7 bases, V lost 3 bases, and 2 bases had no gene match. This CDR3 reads CASSSGLAGGEQYF. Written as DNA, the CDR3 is TGTGCCAGCAGCTCCGGACTAGCGGGAGGGGAGCAGTACTTC.

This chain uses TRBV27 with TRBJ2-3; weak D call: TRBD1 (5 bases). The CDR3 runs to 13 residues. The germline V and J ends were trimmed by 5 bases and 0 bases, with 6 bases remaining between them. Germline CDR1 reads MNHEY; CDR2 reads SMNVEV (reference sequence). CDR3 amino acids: CASSGQSTDTQYF. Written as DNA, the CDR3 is TGTGCCAGCAGTGGACAAAGCACAGATACGCAGTATTTT.